This TCR beta chain was sequenced during a study of regulatory and conventional T cells in RAG deficiency. Findings of the study overall: Other subsets showed 9 to 10-fold reductions, but Treg unique TCR beta sequences fell approximately 90-fold in these patients. These Omenn syndrome Treg sorts may hold peripherally activated cells instead. In Omenn syndrome, Treg and Tconv repertoires overlapped >90%.

Using immunoSEQ multiplex PCR, the repertoire was profiled, and TCRdb retains in-frame clones only, with some absent. Of 21,000 or so clones in the sample, around 92% were seen once. Blood CD4+ CD25-low CD127-high conventional T cells supplied the genomic DNA template. Of note for this clone: The antigen remains unidentified. Its ends do not fully match the called genes, so a read error is possible.

These data were also filed under a second study, of regulatory T cells. That work states: The PCR used 52 TRBV and 13 TRBJ primers.

The receptor comes from a human donor in good health. Source material: CD4+ T cells sorted from blood.

CDR3 coding DNA: TGCAGTGCTAGTCCCCAGGGCGGCCCCCTCTTC. It translates to CSASPQGGPLF. The chain is built from TRBV20-1 and TRBJ1-2; weak D call: TRBD1 (5 bases). This CDR3 contains 11 residues. The germline CDR1 and CDR2 sequences are DFQATT and SNEGSKA (reference sequence).